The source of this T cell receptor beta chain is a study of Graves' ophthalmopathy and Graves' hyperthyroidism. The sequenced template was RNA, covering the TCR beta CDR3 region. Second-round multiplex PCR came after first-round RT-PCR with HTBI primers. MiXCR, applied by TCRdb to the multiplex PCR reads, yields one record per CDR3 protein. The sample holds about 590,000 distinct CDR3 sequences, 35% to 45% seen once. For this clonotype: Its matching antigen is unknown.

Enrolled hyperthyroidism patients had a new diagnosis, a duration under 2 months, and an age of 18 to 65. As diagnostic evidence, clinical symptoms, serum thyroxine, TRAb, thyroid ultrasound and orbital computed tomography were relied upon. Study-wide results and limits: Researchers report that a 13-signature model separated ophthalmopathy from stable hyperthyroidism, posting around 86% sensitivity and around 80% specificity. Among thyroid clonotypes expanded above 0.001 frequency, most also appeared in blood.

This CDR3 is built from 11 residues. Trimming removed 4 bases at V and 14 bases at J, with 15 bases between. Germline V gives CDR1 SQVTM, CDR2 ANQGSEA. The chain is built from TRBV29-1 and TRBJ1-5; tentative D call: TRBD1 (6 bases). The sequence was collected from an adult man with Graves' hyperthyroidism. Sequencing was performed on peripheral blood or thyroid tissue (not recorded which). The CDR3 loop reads CSVGDNYNEHF. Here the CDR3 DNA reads TGCAGCGTTGGGGACAATTACAATGAGCATTTT.